The 18 T cell receptor beta chains listed next were all sequenced from one sample in a study of T cells after yellow fever vaccination. TCRdb re-analysed the 5' RACE reads in MiXCR, keeping a single row per CDR3 protein. The sample lists hundreds of thousands of distinct CDR3 sequences, roughly 3.9% seen once, with 20% to 25% in the top ten. Sample: PBMCs, taken 5 days after the yellow fever booster vaccination. These receptors were taken from a young man who received the YFV17D yellow fever vaccine.

This clonotype has a handful of counts. V usage is TRBV5-1 and J usage is TRBJ2-7, with D uncertain. CDR1 and CDR2 from the germline V gene are SGHRS and YFSETQ. The CDR3 is 14 amino acids. With 4 bases removed from V and 1 base from J, the gap between germline ends came to 12 bases. The CDR3 DNA follows: TGCGCCAGCAGCGGGATTTTCTCGTCCTACGAGCAGTACTTC. Protein: CASSGIFSSYEQYF.

The V gene is TRBV12-3 or TRBV12-4, the J gene TRBJ1-1; a weak D match, TRBD1 (5 bases). Trimming removed 2 bases from V and 4 bases from J, with 11 bases in between. The CDR3 loop spans 14 amino acids. In nucleotides, the CDR3 is TGTGCCAGCAGTTTATCCTCGGGGGGCACTGAAGCTTTCTTT. Translating it yields CASSLSSGGTEAFF.

This clonotype was found many times. V usage is TRBV2 and J usage is TRBJ2-2; D is possibly TRBD2 (5 bases). The V gene lost 1 base and the J gene lost 6 bases, with 6 bases spanning the gap. This CDR3 contains 13 residues. The germline gives CDR1 SNHLY, CDR2 FYNNEI. The CDR3 DNA follows: TGTGCCAGCAGTGAAGACGGGGCCGGGGAGCTGTTTTTT. Translation gives CASSEDGAGELFF.

This rearrangement joins TRBV11-2 to TRBJ2-2; the D gene could be TRBD1 or TRBD2 (6 bases each). Per the germline V gene, CDR1 is SGHAT and CDR2 is FQNNGV. Deletions cut 4 bases from V and 5 bases from J, with 14 bases between. The CDR3 sequence is 15 residues long. CDR3: CASSSWGAHTGELFF. CDR3 DNA: TGTGCCAGCAGCTCCTGGGGGGCTCATACCGGGGAGCTGTTTTTT.

In its sample, this clonotype was seen a few times. The rearrangement links TRBV4-1 to TRBJ2-7; D ambiguous. Between the trimmed V and J ends, which lost 0 bases and 6 bases, there was a span of 9 bases. Germline V gene data show CDR1 as MGHRA and CDR2 as YSYEKL. This CDR3 has 13 residues. This CDR3 reads CASSQDRGPEQYF. The CDR3 DNA follows: TGCGCCAGCAGCCAAGATCGAGGACCCGAGCAGTACTTC.

This clonotype was counted a few times. The chain links TRBV5-4 to TRBJ1-2; tentative D call: TRBD1 (5 bases). The CDR3 runs to 15 residues. The ends were cut back, 3 bases at V and 4 bases at J, with 16 bases in the middle. Germline values: CDR1 SGHNT, CDR2 YYREEE (reference sequence). The CDR3 nucleotides are TGTGCCAGCAGCTCGAAATCCGGGACGGCCTATGGCTACACCTTC. Translation gives CASSSKSGTAYGYTF.

V usage is TRBV20-1 and J usage is TRBJ2-5; 13 bases agree with TRBD2. The CDR3 spans 17 residues. Germline lookup yields CDR1 DFQATT and CDR2 SNEGSKA (reference sequence). The trim removed 3 bases at V and 2 bases at J, leaving 9 bases unmatched. Here the CDR3 DNA reads TGCAGTGCTAGCACCGGGACTAGCGGGGTATTTCAAGAGACCCAGTACTTC. Translated: CSASTGTSGVFQETQYF.

This clonotype has at least ten counts. The V and J genes are TRBV12-3 or TRBV12-4 and TRBJ1-2; D gene unclear. The CDR3 contains 12 residues. The V and J ends lost 8 bases and 10 bases respectively, with 17 bases between them. In DNA form, the CDR3 reads TGTGCCAGCGCTACGGCTACTCAAGACTACACCTTC. As protein: CASATATQDYTF.

This clonotype was detected only a few times. The V and J genes are TRBV25-1 and TRBJ2-3, with D perhaps matching TRBD1 (5 bases). Germline CDR1 reads MGHDK; CDR2 reads SYGVNS. V shed 5 bases and J shed 8 bases, with 20 bases lying between them. The CDR3 sequence is 15 residues long. CDR3 DNA: TGTGCCAGCAGTACCCCCGGCAGGGCAGAGAGTACGCAGTATTTT. This sequence encodes CASSTPGRAESTQYF.

The J gene is TRBJ2-3, the V gene TRBV10-3; D not certain. CDR3 length equals 11 residues. Germline lookup yields CDR1 ENHRY and CDR2 SYGVKD. The V and J ends lost 7 bases and 8 bases respectively, with 10 bases between them. CDR3 sequence: CAIKSVGTQYF. The CDR3 nucleotides are TGTGCCATCAAATCGGTGGGTACGCAGTATTTT.

The rearrangement links TRBV5-1 to TRBJ2-3; possibly TRBD1 for D (5 bases). The CDR3 consists of 13 residues. V dropped 5 bases and J dropped 6 bases, with 13 bases sitting between them. CDR1 is SGHRS, CDR2 YFSETQ, per germline. CDR3 loop: CASSMDNPDTQYF. CDR3 DNA sequence: TGCGCCAGCAGTATGGACAATCCCGATACGCAGTATTTT.

This clonotype has a handful of counts. The rearrangement joins TRBV5-1 to TRBJ1-6; maybe TRBD1 (5 bases). Trimming removed 4 bases at V and 9 bases at J, with 20 bases between. Germline V CDR1 and CDR2: SGHRS, YFSETQ. This CDR3 has 16 residues. CDR3 in DNA: TGCGCCAGCAGCCCGGCGGGGGGACCGGGTGGTTCACCCCTCCACTTT. Protein product: CASSPAGGPGGSPLHF.

This clonotype was counted ten times or more. The chain uses TRBV7-9 and TRBJ1-6; a weak D match, TRBD1 (6 bases). The CDR3 sequence is 14 residues long. The germline V gene has CDR1 SEHNR and CDR2 FQNEAQ (reference sequence). Between the trimmed V and J ends, which lost 6 bases and 9 bases, there was a span of 15 bases. The CDR3, as DNA: TGTGCCAGCAGGTCGGGACACCAGGGTTCACCCCTCCACTTT. This codes for CASRSGHQGSPLHF.

This clonotype was counted many times. The CDR3 loop is CASSHTGELFF. Here the CDR3 DNA reads TGTGCCAGCTCACACACCGGGGAGCTGTTTTTT. The chain joins TRBV18 to TRBJ2-2; D ambiguous. Trimming took 4 bases from V and 3 from J, leaving 0 bases between them. Germline V gives CDR1 KGHSH, CDR2 LQKENI. The CDR3 runs to 11 residues.

The gene calls are TRBV18 and TRBJ2-7; TRBD1 or TRBD2 may be the D gene (5 bases each). Germline-derived CDR1 and CDR2 are KGHSH and LQKENI. This CDR3 spans 14 amino acids. V lost 6 bases to trimming and J lost 2 bases, with 14 bases between them. The CDR3 DNA reads TGTGCCAGCTCCTACGGGACCACCACCTACGAGCAGTACTTC. This sequence encodes CASSYGTTTYEQYF.

The J gene is TRBJ1-1, the V gene TRBV7-2; 7 bases align to TRBD1. The CDR3 is 17 residues long. With 3 bases clipped from V and 0 bases from J, the junction kept 10 bases outside the gene matches. Germline V gene sequence: CDR1 SGHTA, CDR2 FQGNSA. DNA of the CDR3: TGTGCCAGCAGCTTCGGACAGGCCACTGTCGTGAACACTGAAGCTTTCTTT. It specifies CASSFGQATVVNTEAFF. Complete variable domain (other parts from reference TRBV7-2 and TRBJ1-1): GAGVSQSPSNKVTEKGKDVELRCDPISGHTALYWYRQSLGQGLEFLIYFQGNSAPDKSGLPSDRFSAERTGGSVSTLTIQRTQQEDSAVYLCASSFGQATVVNTEAFFGQGTRLTVV.

The chain couples TRBV3-1 to TRBJ2-3; 10 positions agree with TRBD2. With V trimmed by 0 bases and J by 6 bases, 6 bases remained unmatched. Germline values: CDR1 LGHDT, CDR2 YNNKEL (reference sequence). This CDR3 is built from 16 residues. The CDR3 bases are TGTGCCAGCAGCCAAGAACAGCGGGGGGGAAGCGATACGCAGTATTTT. This codes for CASSQEQRGGSDTQYF.

This clonotype was seen a handful of times. The V and J genes are TRBV4-3 and TRBJ1-2, with TRBD1 as a possible D gene (5 bases). Germline V gene data show CDR1 as LGHNA and CDR2 as YSLEER. CDR3 length: 15 amino acids. Trimming took off 0 bases at V and 6 bases at J, with 14 bases between the two ends. The chain's CDR3 is CASSQDLKGRHGYTF. CDR3 coding DNA: TGCGCCAGCAGCCAAGATCTGAAGGGACGACATGGCTACACCTTC.